One T cell receptor beta chain is described in this entry. The antigen remains unidentified. Extracted RNA was reverse transcribed into cDNA, the sequencing template. This table comes from immunoSEQ multiplex PCR, and its TCRdb copy is limited to in-frame clones, with some not included. The data contain about 180,000 clones, 65% to 75% of them singletons. This specimen comes from a study of CD8+ T cells in alopecia areata. For the study at large: Oral tofacitinib, 5 to 10 mg twice daily, was given in an open-label trial. General study findings and limits: Among the cells sequenced in scalp samples are also the resident alphabeta T cells of normal skin.

Sampling of alopecia areata patients yielded lesional scalp punch biopsies as well as peripheral blood. The germline V gene encodes CDR1 MNHEY and CDR2 SVGAGI. V was clipped by 2 bases and J by 7 bases; unmatched bases: 2. The CDR3 is 14 amino acids. Specimen: CD8+ T cells sorted from blood, collected at week 0. The V and J genes are TRBV6-5 and TRBJ2-1; 10 nucleotides agree with TRBD2. This clonotype originated in a human donor with alopecia areata. The CDR3, as DNA: TGTGCCAGCAGTTACAAAGCGGGGGGGAATGAGCAGTTCTTC. This codes for CASSYKAGGNEQFF.